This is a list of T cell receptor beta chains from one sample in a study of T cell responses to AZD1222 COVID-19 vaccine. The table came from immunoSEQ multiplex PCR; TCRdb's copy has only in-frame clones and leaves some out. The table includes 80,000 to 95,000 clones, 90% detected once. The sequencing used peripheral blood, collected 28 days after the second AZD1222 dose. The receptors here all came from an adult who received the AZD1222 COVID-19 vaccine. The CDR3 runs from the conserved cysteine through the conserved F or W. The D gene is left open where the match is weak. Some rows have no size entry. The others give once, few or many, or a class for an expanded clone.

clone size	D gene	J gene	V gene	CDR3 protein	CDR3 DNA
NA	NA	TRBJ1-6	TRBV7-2	CASSLFQSSYNSPLHF	TGTGCCAGCAGCTTATTCCAGAGCTCCTATAATTCACCCCTCCACTTT
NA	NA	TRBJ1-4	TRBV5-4	CASSRGAGNEKLFF	TGTGCCAGCAGCCGGGGAGCGGGTAATGAAAAACTGTTTTTT
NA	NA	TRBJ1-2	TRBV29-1	CSVGPGYNYGYTF	TGCAGCGTCGGACCGGGGTATAACTATGGCTACACCTTC
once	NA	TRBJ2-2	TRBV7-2	CASSFSGDTGELFF	TGTGCCAGCAGCTTCTCAGGGGACACCGGGGAGCTGTTTTTT
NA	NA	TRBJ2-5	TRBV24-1	CATGDPRGLANQETQYF	TGTGCCACCGGCGACCCCCGAGGCCTAGCGAACCAAGAGACCCAGTACTTC
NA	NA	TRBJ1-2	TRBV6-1	CASSEVERVNYGYTF	TGTGCCAGCAGTGAAGTGGAGAGGGTTAACTATGGCTACACCTTC
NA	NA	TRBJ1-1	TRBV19	CASSIRGRNTEAFF	TGTGCCAGTAGTATTAGGGGCAGGAACACTGAAGCTTTCTTT
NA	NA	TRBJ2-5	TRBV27	CASSLMETQYF	TGTGCCAGCAGTTTAATGGAGACCCAGTACTTC
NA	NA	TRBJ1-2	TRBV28	CASSPPHGAGGYTF	TGTGCCAGCAGTCCCCCCCACGGAGCAGGAGGCTACACCTTC
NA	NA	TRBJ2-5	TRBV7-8	CASSPGRSETQYF	TGTGCCAGCAGCCCGGGACGGAGCGAGACCCAGTACTTC
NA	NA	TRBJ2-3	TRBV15	CATSRQGPGTDTQYF	TGTGCCACCAGCAGACAGGGGCCGGGCACAGATACGCAGTATTTT
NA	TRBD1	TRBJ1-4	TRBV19	CASSQDRGSIEKLFF	TGTGCCAGTAGTCAAGACAGGGGCTCAATTGAAAAACTGTTTTTT
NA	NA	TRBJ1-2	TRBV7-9	CASSFSGLGYTF	TGTGCCAGCAGCTTTTCAGGGCTTGGCTACACCTTC
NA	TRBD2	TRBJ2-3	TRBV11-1	CASSLRGVFLTDTQYF	TGTGCCAGCAGCTTACGGGGGGTCTTCCTCACAGATACGCAGTATTTT
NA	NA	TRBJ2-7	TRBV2	CASSGTPSSYEQYF	TGTGCCAGCAGTGGGACTCCGAGCTCCTACGAGCAGTACTTC
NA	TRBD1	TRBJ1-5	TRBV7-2	CASSLVTGGGQPQHF	TGTGCCAGCAGCTTAGTAACAGGGGGCGGTCAGCCCCAGCATTTT
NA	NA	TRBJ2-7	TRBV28	CASRSNRDLYEQYF	TGTGCCAGCAGATCGAACAGGGATCTCTACGAGCAGTACTTC
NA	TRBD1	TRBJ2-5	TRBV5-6	CASSTGTGWEETQYF	TGTGCCAGCAGCACCGGGACAGGGTGGGAAGAGACCCAGTACTTC
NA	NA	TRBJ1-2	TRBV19	CASSIRADFYGYTF	TGTGCCAGTAGTATAAGGGCAGACTTCTATGGCTACACCTTC
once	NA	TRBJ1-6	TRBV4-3	CASRKLGESSYNSPLHF	TGCGCCAGCCGAAAGTTGGGGGAGAGCTCCTATAATTCACCCCTCCACTTT
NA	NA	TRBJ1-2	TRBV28	CASSLDGNYGYTF	TGTGCCAGCAGTCTCGACGGTAACTATGGCTACACCTTC
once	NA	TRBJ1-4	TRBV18	CASSLFAAGSNEKLFF	TGTGCCAGCTCCCTTTTTGCCGCAGGCTCTAATGAAAAACTGTTTTTT
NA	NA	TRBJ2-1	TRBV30	CAWSRVGEQFF	TGTGCCTGGAGTCGGGTAGGTGAGCAGTTCTTC
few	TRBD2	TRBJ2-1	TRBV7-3	CASSWSGGASNEQFF	TGTGCCAGCAGCTGGAGCGGGGGGGCTTCGAATGAGCAGTTCTTC
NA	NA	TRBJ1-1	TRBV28	CASSLEGPITEAFF	TGTGCCAGCAGTTTGGAGGGTCCCATCACTGAAGCTTTCTTT
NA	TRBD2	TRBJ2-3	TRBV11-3	CASSLSGGTDTQYF	TGTGCCAGCAGCTTGAGCGGGGGCACAGATACGCAGTATTTT
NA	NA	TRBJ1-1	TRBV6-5	CASSSVKRPEAFF	TGTGCCAGCAGCTCAGTCAAAAGACCTGAAGCTTTCTTT
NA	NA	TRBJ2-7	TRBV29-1	CSVRPPGQPGEQYF	TGCAGCGTTCGTCCACCCGGACAGCCTGGCGAGCAGTACTTC
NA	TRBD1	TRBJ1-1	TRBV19	CASNLHLTGLNTEAFF	TGTGCCAGTAACCTCCACCTGACAGGGCTGAACACTGAAGCTTTCTTT
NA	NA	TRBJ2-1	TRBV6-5	CASSRLANSYNEQFF	TGTGCCAGCAGTCGTCTAGCGAACTCCTACAATGAGCAGTTCTTC
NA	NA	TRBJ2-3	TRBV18	CASSPTSTDTQYF	TGTGCCAGCTCACCTACTAGCACAGATACGCAGTATTTT
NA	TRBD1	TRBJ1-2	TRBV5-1	CASSPGQGSRRGYGYTF	TGCGCCAGCAGCCCCGGACAGGGATCTCGTCGCGGCTATGGCTACACCTTC
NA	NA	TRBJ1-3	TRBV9	CASSVAGSGNTIYF	TGTGCCAGCAGCGTAGCAGGGAGTGGAAACACCATATATTTT
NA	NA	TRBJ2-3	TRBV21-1	CASSKIRDTLTDTQYF	TGTGCCAGCAGCAAGATCCGGGACACGCTCACAGATACGCAGTATTTT
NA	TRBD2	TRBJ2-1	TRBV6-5	CASIPSGGLYNEQFF	TGTGCCAGCATCCCTAGCGGGGGCCTTTACAATGAGCAGTTCTTC
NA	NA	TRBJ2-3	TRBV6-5	CASSRTWNTDTQYF	TGTGCCAGCAGTCGGACTTGGAATACAGATACGCAGTATTTT
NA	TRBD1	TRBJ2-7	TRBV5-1	CASSLPGQGTYEQYF	TGCGCCAGCAGCTTACCGGGACAGGGGACCTACGAGCAGTACTTC
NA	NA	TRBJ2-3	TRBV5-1	CASSRFGGTDTQYF	TGCGCCAGCAGCCGCTTCGGCGGCACAGATACGCAGTATTTT
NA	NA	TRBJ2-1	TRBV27	CASSLQGRNEQFF	TGTGCCAGCAGTTTACAGGGTCGTAATGAGCAGTTCTTC
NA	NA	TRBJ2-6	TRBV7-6	CASSLARMRVPVGANVLTF	TGTGCCAGCAGCTTAGCCCGAATGAGGGTACCTGTTGGGGCCAACGTCCTGACTTTC
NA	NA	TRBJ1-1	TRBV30	CAFTARDEAFF	TGTGCCTTTACTGCCAGGGACGAAGCTTTCTTT
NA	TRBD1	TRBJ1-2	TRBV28	CASSERGRYYGYTF	TGTGCCAGCAGTGAAAGGGGGCGCTACTATGGCTACACCTTC
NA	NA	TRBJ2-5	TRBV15	CVRPLGVQETQYF	TGTGTTAGACCTTTGGGGGTCCAAGAGACCCAGTACTTC
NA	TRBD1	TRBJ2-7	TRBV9	CASSPLWDRGQEQYF	TGTGCCAGCAGCCCATTGTGGGACAGGGGCCAAGAGCAGTACTTC
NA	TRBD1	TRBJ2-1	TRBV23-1	CASRPRQGSNEQFF	TGCGCCAGCAGGCCCAGACAGGGGAGCAATGAGCAGTTCTTC
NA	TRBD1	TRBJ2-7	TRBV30	CAWSSGQGSYEQYF	TGTGCCTGGAGTTCCGGACAGGGTTCATACGAGCAGTACTTC
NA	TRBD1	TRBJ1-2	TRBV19	CASSIRTGTGFMYGYTF	TGTGCCAGTAGTATTCGGACTGGGACAGGTTTTATGTATGGCTACACCTTC
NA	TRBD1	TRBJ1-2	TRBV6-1	CASSVQGAATNYGYTF	TGTGCCAGCAGTGTACAGGGGGCCGCGACGAACTATGGCTACACCTTC
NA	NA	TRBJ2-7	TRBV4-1	CASSRGQGTPYEQYF	TGCGCCAGCAGCCGCGGCCAGGGGACCCCCTACGAGCAGTACTTC
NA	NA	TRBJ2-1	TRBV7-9	CASSLVTGIEQFF	TGTGCCAGCAGCTTAGTAACAGGGATTGAGCAGTTCTTC
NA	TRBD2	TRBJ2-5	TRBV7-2	CASSFRRTSGGGTQYF	TGTGCCAGCAGCTTTCGGAGGACTAGCGGGGGAGGGACCCAGTACTTC
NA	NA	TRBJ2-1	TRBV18	CASSPPAGFNEQFF	TGTGCCAGCTCACCACCGGCTGGATTCAACGAGCAGTTCTTC
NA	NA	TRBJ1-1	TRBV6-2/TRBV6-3	CASSYSQGTEAFF	TGTGCCAGCAGTTACTCACAGGGCACTGAAGCTTTCTTT
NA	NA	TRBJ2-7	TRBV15	CATRESGLGEQYF	TGTGCCACCAGAGAGTCCGGGCTGGGCGAGCAGTACTTC
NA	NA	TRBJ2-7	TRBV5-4	CASSLGRGDEQYF	TGTGCCAGCAGCTTGGGCAGGGGGGACGAGCAGTACTTC
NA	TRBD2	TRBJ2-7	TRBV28	CASSYIQGLAGAPFYEQYF	TGTGCCAGCAGTTATATACAGGGACTAGCGGGGGCCCCTTTCTACGAGCAGTACTTC
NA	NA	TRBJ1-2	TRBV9	CASSVASQGDPTNYGYTF	TGTGCCAGCAGCGTAGCTAGCCAGGGTGATCCTACTAACTATGGCTACACCTTC
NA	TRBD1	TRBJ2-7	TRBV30	CAWSLGQGYEQYF	TGTGCCTGGAGTCTGGGACAGGGTTACGAGCAGTACTTC